Here is one T cell receptor (delta chain) with its context. The target antigen is unknown. With 2 bases removed from V and 0 bases from J, the gap between germline ends came to 19 bases. The CDR3 contains 18 residues. Per the germline V gene, CDR1 is TSWWSYY and CDR2 is QGS. Alphabeta T cells were depleted, then CD3+ Vdelta1+ Vdelta2- thymocytes were FACS-sorted. The record originates from a study of Vδ1+ human thymocytes. Study findings and constraints: TRG sequences recurred across donors, whereas TRD sequences stayed essentially private. Unlike peripheral blood Vdelta1+ controls, thymic delta-chain sequences included about 20% Vdelta2 and few Vdelta3. Thymic TRG and TRD repertoires appeared highly polyclonal.

The template was reverse-transcribed extracted RNA. Multiplex PCR used pooled V-gene forward primers and a constant-region reverse primer to amplify CDR3s. TCRdb called clones from the multiplex PCR reads again using CATT. This table holds some 23,000 delta-chain clones, about 29% found once. The sequence came from a boy under two years old who had congenital heart surgery. The rearrangement uses TRDV1 and TRDJ1, with a weak D call TRDD3 (7 bases). The specimen sequenced was Vdelta1+ gamma-delta thymocytes from the thymus. The sample's subset: FACS-sorted CD3+ TCRalphabeta- TCRVdelta1+ TCRVdelta2- thymocytes. This CDR3 reads CALGEGPTGDMYTDKLIF. The CDR3 region has the DNA TGTGCTCTTGGGGAAGGTCCTACCGGGGATATGTACACCGATAAACTCATCTTT.